The T cell receptor beta chain described here comes from a study of blood T cell repertoires in COVID-19 (dated by TCRdb to the early 2020s). With respect to the entire study: Samples covering the acute and convalescent phases of COVID-19 were provided by collaborators in the United States, Italy and Spain. The samples were drawn from two sources: the first 160 participants of the ongoing ImmuneRACE study, and 1,000 to 1,500 subjects contributed by 6 global collaborators. HLA class I and class II types, where available, came from metadata supplied by the sample provider rather than from assay-based typing. A freely available public database, intended as a resource for researchers studying the immune response to SARS-CoV-2, is where the repertoires were released. Subjects who had been exposed to COVID-19, were actively infected with it, or had recovered from it provided the deeply sampled blood TCRbeta repertoires that made up the dataset. Nearly every sample came with metadata listing a de-identified subject ID, COVID-19 status, age in years and sex. The material from the prospective study consisted of cDNA or gDNA derived from T cells, B-cell-depleted T cells, or PBMCs.

Regarding this clone: This receptor's antigen is unknown. No much larger clone exists at a distance of one base, and base qualities are not known.

The germline V gene (reference sequence) gives CDR1 as MNHEY and CDR2 as SMNVEV. Taken from cysteine to phenylalanine, the CDR3 has 12 residues. Only the CDR3 region is kept as DNA, spanning 36 bases read in frame from base 1. From V the trimming removes 6 bases and from J it removes 6 bases, while the gene matches leave 3 bases of the junction unaccounted for. Whole blood was collected in K2EDTA tubes by collaborating institutions according to the institutions' own protocols. Collaborator samples were shipped for TCRbeta analysis as frozen whole blood, isolated PBMCs, or DNA extracted from either sample type. What the research found in general, with its limitations: The quantity of clinical and demographic metadata differed by source and by participant and was supplied without curation.

TCRbeta CDR3 regions were amplified from genomic DNA by means of the immunoSEQ Assay, a bias-controlled multiplex PCR. The study's own analysis went as follows. Nucleated cell counts per sample were estimated from amplification of reference gene primers within the assay. To quantify the absolute abundance of each unique TCRbeta CDR3 rearrangement, sequence reads were collapsed and filtered. For each sample, productive Simpson clonality was calculated by taking the square root of Simpson's diversity index across productive rearrangements. TCRdb took this table from immuneACCESS and kept in-frame rearrangements with V and J called. Such tables lack part of the clones; where checked against another copy, unresolved V genes explain under half of the gap, and the rest is unexplained. From that table come the V and J calls and clone size; the DNA was used to work out D and trimming. The sample yields more than 25,000 clones; 75% to 90% were counted once. 5% to 6% of the sample comes from the top ten.

The source material was peripheral blood. The rearrangement combines TRBV27 with TRBJ1-2, with 8 bases in between that match TRBD1. This clonotype was sampled from a man aged 60 to 75 with active COVID-19. The DNA sequence reads TGTGCCAGCAGCTTGACAGGGGATGGCTACACCTTC. Translated, this is CASSLTGDGYTF.